The 27 T cell receptor beta chains below were found in one sample sequenced in a study of T cell responses to AZD1222 COVID-19 vaccine. TCRdb's table, derived via immunoSEQ multiplex PCR, lists solely in-frame clones and lacks some. The sample consists of roughly 140,000 clones, around 85% of them appearing once. The starting material was peripheral blood, obtained after recovery from COVID-19. Receptors originate from an adult who had recovered from COVID-19.

The V gene is TRBV29-1, the J gene TRBJ2-7; 7 bases line up with TRBD1. There are 13 residues in the CDR3. The J segment lost 0 bases and the V segment lost 5 bases, leaving 4 bases of the junction unmatched. Looked up from germline, CDR1 is SQVTM and CDR2 is ANQGSEA. The CDR3 DNA sequence: TGCAGCGTTTGGACAGGCCTCTCCTACGAGCAGTACTTC. Amino acid sequence: CSVWTGLSYEQYF.

Only a few counts were recorded for this clone. Other DNA sequences in this sample translate to the same CDR3. V usage is TRBV12-3 or TRBV12-4 and J usage is TRBJ1-1; weak D call: TRBD1 (5 bases). CDR3 length: 11 residues. With 1 base removed from V and 8 bases from J, the gap between germline ends came to 5 bases. CDR3 DNA sequence: TGTGCCAGCAGTTTAGGGACAGAAGCTTTCTTT. Residues: CASSLGTEAFF.

The chain joins TRBV4-2 to TRBJ2-7; 9 bases align to TRBD1. The CDR3 covers 14 residues. Germline V gene sequence: CDR1 LGHNA, CDR2 YNFKEQ. After removal of 1 base from V and 5 bases from J, the junction contained 3 bases not matched to a gene. This CDR3 reads CASSQVQGADEQYF. The CDR3, as DNA: TGTGCCAGCAGCCAAGTACAGGGGGCCGACGAGCAGTACTTC.

As for this clone: Germline and junction disagree at one end, which may indicate a read error. This sequence joins TRBV12-3 or TRBV12-4 and TRBJ2-5; possible D gene TRBD2, 6 bases. This CDR3 region has 12 residues. This chain's CDR3 is CASSLAESRGDF. The CDR3, as DNA: TGTGCCAGCAGTTTAGCCGAATCTCGCGGGGACTTC.

This chain links TRBV6-6 with TRBJ2-2, with 9 bases aligning to TRBD2. The CDR3 is 16 amino acids. Germline V CDR1 and CDR2: MNHNY, SVGAGI (reference sequence). V lost 7 bases and J lost 4; bases outside the gene matches: 10. As DNA, the CDR3 is TGTGCCAGCAAGGGTAGCGGGAGAGGGAGCACCGGGGAGCTGTTTTTT. Amino acid sequence: CASKGSGRGSTGELFF.

Written as DNA, the CDR3 is TGTGCCAGCAGTTGGTCAGGGGGGGAAAAACTGTTTTTT. Encoded protein: CASSWSGGEKLFF. The chain recombines TRBV2 with TRBJ1-4; 7 bases are shared with TRBD1. Losses at the gene ends were 5 bases for V and 8 bases for J; bases not matched to a gene: 5. This CDR3 has 13 amino acids. CDR1 is SNHLY, CDR2 FYNNEI, per germline.

This chain links TRBV27 with TRBJ1-1, with D perhaps TRBD1 (6 bases). Trimming took off 5 bases at V and 0 bases at J, with 19 bases between the two ends. Germline V gives CDR1 MNHEY, CDR2 SMNVEV (reference sequence). This CDR3 region has 17 residues. DNA of the CDR3: TGTGCCAGCAGTCCCCACCTCACACAGGGATTGAACACTGAAGCTTTCTTT. Residues: CASSPHLTQGLNTEAFF.

The genes are TRBV5-8 and TRBJ2-2; 9 positions agree with TRBD1. The germline CDR1 and CDR2 sequences are SGHTS and YDEGEE. This CDR3 comprises 15 residues. V lost 4 bases, J lost 6 bases, and 7 bases stayed unmatched. CDR3 DNA sequence: TGTGCCAGCAGCCCCGGGACAGGGACCCCCGGGGAGCTGTTTTTT. Amino acid sequence: CASSPGTGTPGELFF.

This sequence joins TRBV15 and TRBJ2-1; TRBD1 matches 11 bases. V dropped 1 base and J dropped 6; count of bases not matched to a gene: 2. The CDR3 covers 15 residues. The germline gives CDR1 LNHNV, CDR2 YYDKDF (reference sequence). For the CDR3, the DNA is TGTGCCACCAGCAGAGCCGGGACAGGGGGCAATGAGCAGTTCTTC. This gives the protein CATSRAGTGGNEQFF.

The rearrangement uses TRBV5-1 and TRBJ2-1; D perhaps matches TRBD1 (6 bases). Germline V gives CDR1 SGHRS, CDR2 YFSETQ. Trimming cost V 7 bases and J 4 bases, with 15 bases left between them. The CDR3 spans 14 residues. The CDR3 DNA sequence: TGCGCCAGCGCCTCCGGGACACAATACAATGAGCAGTTCTTC. Protein: CASASGTQYNEQFF.

CDR3 DNA: TGTGCCAGCAGTTTTCGGGTAAACGGGAATTCACCCCTCCACTTT. It is translated as CASSFRVNGNSPLHF. This chain links TRBV28 with TRBJ1-6; D is undetermined. The V gene's germline CDR1 is MDHEN and CDR2 SYDVKM. This CDR3 has 15 amino acids. V lost 3 bases and J lost 7, with 13 bases in between. Combining the CDR3 with reference TRBV28 and TRBJ1-6 gives the whole variable domain DVKVTQSSRYLVKRTGEKVFLECVQDMDHENMFWYRQDPGLGLRLIYFSYDVKMKEKGDIPEGYSVSREKKERFSLILESASTNQTSMYLCASSFRVNGNSPLHFGNGTRLTVT.

The chain combines TRBV28 with TRBJ2-6, with 8 bases fitting TRBD1. The germline V gene has CDR1 MDHEN and CDR2 SYDVKM. CDR3 length: 18 residues. After removal of 2 bases from V and 0 bases from J, the junction contained 6 bases not matched to a gene. CDR3 in amino acids: CASSLLGQGSSGANVLTF. The CDR3 coding sequence is TGTGCCAGCAGTTTACTAGGACAGGGCTCCTCTGGGGCCAACGTCCTGACTTTC.

The chain has TRBV14 and TRBJ2-1, with D possibly being TRBD1 or TRBD2 (5 bases each). Germline CDR1 and CDR2: SGHDN and FVKESK. The V end lost 1 base, the J end lost 2 bases, and 9 bases lay between the germline ends. The CDR3 contains 15 residues. CDR3 coding DNA: TGTGCCAGCAGCCAAGTCCAGGGAGCCTACAATGAGCAGTTCTTC. Protein product: CASSQVQGAYNEQFF.

This chain links TRBV2 with TRBJ2-7, with D perhaps TRBD1 or TRBD2 (5 bases each). This CDR3 contains 14 residues. Germline values: CDR1 SNHLY, CDR2 FYNNEI. Trimming shortened V by 5 bases and J by 5 bases, and 16 bases separated the two germline ends. CDR3 sequence reads: CASSQLGRGDEQYF. As DNA, the CDR3 is TGTGCCAGCAGTCAGCTTGGACGAGGGGACGAGCAGTACTTC. The variable domain in full, with the rest retrieved from reference TRBV2 and TRBJ2-7, is EPEVTQTPSHQVTQMGQEVILRCVPISNHLYFYWYRQILGQKVEFLVSFYNNEISEKSEIFDDQFSVERPDGSNFTLKIRSTKLEDSAMYFCASSQLGRGDEQYFGPGTRLTVT.

The chain uses TRBV24-1 and TRBJ2-1; a weak D match, TRBD2 (5 bases). Looked up from germline, CDR1 is KGHDR and CDR2 is SFDVKD. Trimming stripped 2 bases from V and 8 bases from J, with 15 bases between. The CDR3 sequence is 15 residues long. The CDR3 loop reads CATSDYTDGEDEQFF. The CDR3, as DNA: TGTGCCACCAGTGATTACACGGACGGGGAAGATGAGCAGTTCTTC.

As DNA, the CDR3 is TGTGCCAGCAGTTATATATTAGCGGGGGGGAATGAGCAGTTCTTC. Protein sequence: CASSYILAGGNEQFF. The chain uses TRBV6-2 or TRBV6-3 and TRBJ2-1, with 11 bases matching TRBD2. V dropped 3 bases and J dropped 7; count of bases not matched to a gene: 5. Looked up from germline, CDR1 is MNHEY and CDR2 is SVGEGT. The CDR3 has 15 residues.

This clone was seen once. The V gene is TRBV2, the J gene TRBJ1-2, with D perhaps TRBD1 (5 bases). With 2 bases removed from V and 4 bases from J, the gap between germline ends came to 14 bases. This CDR3 is 15 amino acids long. CDR1 is SNHLY, CDR2 FYNNEI, per germline. CDR3: CASSEWAGGGYGYTF. The CDR3, as DNA: TGTGCCAGCAGTGAATGGGCCGGGGGAGGCTATGGCTACACCTTC.

The chain recombines TRBV28 with TRBJ1-6; no definite D call. V lost 1 base, J lost 0 bases, and 7 bases lay in between. CDR1 and CDR2 from the germline V gene are MDHEN and SYDVKM. The CDR3 has 16 residues. The CDR3 loop is CASSLLASSYNSPLHF. Here the CDR3 DNA reads TGTGCCAGCAGTTTATTGGCTAGCTCCTATAATTCACCCCTCCACTTT. The entire variable domain, with the rest obtained from reference TRBV28 and TRBJ1-6, is as follows: DVKVTQSSRYLVKRTGEKVFLECVQDMDHENMFWYRQDPGLGLRLIYFSYDVKMKEKGDIPEGYSVSREKKERFSLILESASTNQTSMYLCASSLLASSYNSPLHFGNGTRLTVT.

This chain uses TRBV12-3 or TRBV12-4 with TRBJ1-5; TRBD1 agrees at 11 bases. The CDR3 has 13 residues. V dropped 10 bases and J dropped 5; count of bases not matched to a gene: 4. The CDR3 DNA follows: TGTGCCATCGGACAGGGGGCTCATCAGCCCCAGCATTTT. Translation: CAIGQGAHQPQHF.

This clone came up once. Here the CDR3 DNA reads TGTGCCAGCAGCCAAGAGACAGGGGTTAATTCACCCCTCCACTTT. This gives the protein CASSQETGVNSPLHF. This chain links TRBV3-1 (or the pseudogene TRBV3-2) with TRBJ1-6; TRBD1 aligns across 8 bases. After removal of 0 bases from V and 6 bases from J, the junction contained 1 base not matched to a gene. The CDR3 loop spans 15 amino acids. Germline V gene data show CDR1 as LGHDT and CDR2 as YNNKEL (reference sequence).

The V and J genes are TRBV19 and TRBJ2-7; TRBD1 or TRBD2 may be the D gene (6 bases each). The V gene's germline CDR1 is LNHDA and CDR2 SQIVND (reference sequence). With 7 bases removed from V and 0 bases from J, the gap between germline ends came to 10 bases. The CDR3 length is 13 residues. The CDR3 nucleotides are TGTGCCAGTAACGGGGGCGCCTCCTACGAGCAGTACTTC. Translating it yields CASNGGASYEQYF.

The chain recombines TRBV28 with TRBJ1-6, with D perhaps matching TRBD1 (5 bases). The length of the CDR3 is 15 residues. Trimming took off 3 bases at V and 7 bases at J, with 13 bases between the two ends. Germline assignment: CDR1 MDHEN and CDR2 SYDVKM. CDR3 sequence (DNA): TGTGCCAGCAGTTTTCGGGACCTGAGAAATTCACCCCTCCACTTT. Translated: CASSFRDLRNSPLHF.

In this sample, this clone turned up once. V usage is TRBV11-2 and J usage is TRBJ2-7; the D gene is possibly TRBD1 (5 bases). Trimming pared 5 bases from V and 2 bases from J, leaving 16 bases between. The CDR3 runs 15 residues. Looked up from germline, CDR1 is SGHAT and CDR2 is FQNNGV. Here the CDR3 reads CASSVTGLPPYEQYF. CDR3 nucleotide sequence: TGTGCCAGCAGCGTTACAGGTCTACCTCCCTACGAGCAGTACTTC.

V is TRBV5-5 and J is TRBJ1-2; a possible D gene is TRBD1 (5 bases). Germline V gene data show CDR1 as SGHKS and CDR2 as YYEKEE (reference sequence). Trimming cost V 4 bases and J 6 bases, with 16 bases left between them. The CDR3 length is 14 residues. CDR3 coding DNA: TGTGCCAGCAGCGTCCAAGGGGCCTCCGATGGCTACACCTTC. It specifies CASSVQGASDGYTF.

The V call is TRBV25-1, the J call TRBJ2-3; 9 bases align to TRBD1. The CDR3 length is 16 residues. Germline lookup yields CDR1 MGHDK and CDR2 SYGVNS. V trimming: 3 bases; J trimming: 6 bases; junction bases outside the gene matches: 10. The CDR3 nucleotides are TGTGCCAGCAGTGAGAATAGGGGGACAGGGAAGGATACGCAGTATTTT. Encoded protein: CASSENRGTGKDTQYF.

V usage is TRBV18 and J usage is TRBJ2-6, with TRBD1 matching 8 bases. V shed 2 bases, J shed 0 bases, and the junction held 6 bases outside the gene matches. The germline gives CDR1 KGHSH, CDR2 LQKENI. The CDR3 consists of 18 residues. The CDR3: CASSPKDRAYSGANVLTF. In DNA, the CDR3 is TGTGCCAGCTCACCAAAGGACAGGGCCTACTCTGGGGCCAACGTCCTGACTTTC. The variable domain in full, with the rest retrieved from reference TRBV18 and TRBJ2-6, is NAGVMQNPRHLVRRRGQEARLRCSPMKGHSHVYWYRQLPEEGLKFMVYLQKENIIDESGMPKERFSAEFPKEGPSILRIQQVVRGDSAAYFCASSPKDRAYSGANVLTFGAGSRLTVL.

The V gene is TRBV6-1, the J gene TRBJ2-5; D ambiguous. This CDR3 is built from 15 residues. The V end lost 1 base, the J end lost 4 bases, and 13 bases lay between the germline ends. Germline-derived CDR1 and CDR2 are MNHNS and SASEGT. CDR3 region: CASSEDQSYGETQYF. The CDR3 coding sequence is TGTGCCAGCAGTGAAGACCAGAGTTATGGAGAGACCCAGTACTTC.